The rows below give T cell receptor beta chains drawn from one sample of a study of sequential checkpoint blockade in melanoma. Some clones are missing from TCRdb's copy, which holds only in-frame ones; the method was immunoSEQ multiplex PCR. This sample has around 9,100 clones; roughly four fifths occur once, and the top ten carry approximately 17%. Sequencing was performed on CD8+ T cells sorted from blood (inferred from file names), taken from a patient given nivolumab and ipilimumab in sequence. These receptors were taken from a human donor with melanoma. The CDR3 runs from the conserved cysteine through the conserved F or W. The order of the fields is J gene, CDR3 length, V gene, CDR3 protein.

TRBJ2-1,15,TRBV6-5,CASSYPAGGEDEQFF
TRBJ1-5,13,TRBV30,CAWGPQGYQPQHF
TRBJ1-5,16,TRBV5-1,CASRRGQGDSNQPQHF
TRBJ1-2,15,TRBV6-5,CASSSPLGTFGGYTF
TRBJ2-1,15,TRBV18,CASSPGQGLANEQFF
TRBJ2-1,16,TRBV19,CASSSLEGRTGNEQFF
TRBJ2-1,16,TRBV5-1,CASSLPRLAGEVEQFF
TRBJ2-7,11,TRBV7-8,CASSTSYEQYF
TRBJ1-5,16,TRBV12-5,CASGYNLDRGNQPQHF
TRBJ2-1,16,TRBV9,CASSVGPTGYYNEQFF
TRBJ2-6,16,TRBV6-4,CASSETGSAGANVLTF
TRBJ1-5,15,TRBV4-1,CASSQEGGSNQPQHF
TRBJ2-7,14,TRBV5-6,CASAFGRGAYEQYF
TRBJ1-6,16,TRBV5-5,CASRRNPRGPDSPLHF
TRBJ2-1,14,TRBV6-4,CASSESGGADEQFF